Given below is one T cell receptor (beta chain) in context. This sample was included in a study of blood T cell repertoires in COVID-19. Study at large: The analysed material was cDNA or gDNA that came from T cells, B-cell-depleted T cells, or PBMCs.

Clones were read by immunoSEQ multiplex PCR, and TCRdb kept only the in-frame ones, dropping some. The sample has 350,000 to 400,000 clones, about nine tenths seen once. CDR1 and CDR2 (germline): KGHDR, SFDVKD. The CDR3 runs 16 residues. V was shortened by 4 bases and J by 0 bases, with 11 bases between the two germline ends. This TCR was sampled from a woman aged 40 to 50 who had been exposed to COVID-19. The sequenced sample was PBMCs or T cells enriched from blood (not recorded which). The chain uses TRBV24-1 and TRBJ2-2; D is unresolved. CDR3 protein: CATSDPSLANTGELFF. The CDR3 nucleotides read TGTGCCACCAGTGACCCCAGCCTAGCGAACACCGGGGAGCTGTTTTTT.